Each of the 17 T cell receptor beta chains below was sequenced from the same sample in a study of cytomegalovirus exposure and HLA in healthy donors. PCR primers comprised 60 Vbeta and 13 Jbeta primers. The assay was immunoSEQ multiplex PCR, and TCRdb's table has in-frame clones only and misses some. The table records about 100,000 clones, around 80% of them present only once. The sequencing input was PBMCs. The receptors shown here come from a female donor in good health and CMV-seropositive.

This clone appeared a few times. The rearrangement joins TRBV5-4 to TRBJ2-7; D unresolved. Per germline, CDR1 SGHNT and CDR2 YYREEE (reference sequence). The CDR3 is 14 residues long. The V end lost 0 bases, the J end lost 1 base, and 8 bases lay between the germline ends. CDR3 loop: CASSLEGGSYEQYF. The CDR3 DNA reads TGTGCCAGCAGCTTGGAAGGCGGATCCTACGAGCAGTACTTC.

Concerning this clone: Without the conserved terminal phenylalanine or tryptophan, this CDR3 likely stems from a read error. No DNA is shown, since the ends of the CDR3 on it are uncertain; the CDR3 is the one TCRdb lists. J is TRBJ2-7 and V is TRBV28; TRBD1 is taken as the D call from the table, unchecked against the DNA. Termini included, the CDR3 measures 11 amino acids. Germline V gives CDR1 MDHEN, CDR2 SYDVKM. CDR3 amino acids: CASSSGQGFAS.

V and J are TRBV19 and TRBJ2-3; D call uncertain. The CDR3 runs to 15 residues. The V end lost 4 bases, the J end lost 3 bases, and 14 bases lay between the germline ends. Germline loops: CDR1 LNHDA, CDR2 SQIVND (reference sequence). The CDR3 nucleotides read TGTGCCAGTAGTAAAGTACTCTCCTTAACAGATACGCAGTATTTT. It yields the protein CASSKVLSLTDTQYF.

The chain is built from TRBV27 and TRBJ1-2, with D unresolved. Trimming took off 6 bases at V and 8 bases at J, with 13 bases between the two ends. The CDR3 length is 12 residues. Germline assignment: CDR1 MNHEY and CDR2 SMNVEV (reference sequence). CDR3 sequence: CASRGSAGGYTF. For the CDR3, the DNA is TGTGCCAGCAGGGGTTCGGCAGGAGGCTACACCTTC.

This chain links TRBV13 with TRBJ2-5; D is perhaps TRBD1 (6 bases). V lost 5 bases and J lost 5, with 15 bases in between. Germline V gives CDR1 PRHDT, CDR2 FYEKMQ (reference sequence). The CDR3 runs to 14 residues. CDR3 nucleotides: TGTGCCAGCAGCCCCAGGGGAAGGGGGGAGACCCAGTACTTC. Protein sequence: CASSPRGRGETQYF.

In this sample, this clone turned up a few times. The genes are TRBV5-1 and TRBJ1-4; TRBD1 agrees at 7 bases. Germline lookup yields CDR1 SGHRS and CDR2 YFSETQ. The CDR3 loop spans 15 amino acids. V dropped 4 bases and J dropped 10; count of bases not matched to a gene: 13. The CDR3 sequence: CASSPGQAFDLKLFF. DNA of the CDR3: TGCGCCAGCAGCCCAGGACAGGCCTTTGATTTAAAACTGTTTTTT.

The chain has TRBV9 and TRBJ2-1, with 10 bases lining up with TRBD2. V dropped 4 bases and J dropped 9; count of bases not matched to a gene: 7. This CDR3 is 14 amino acids long. Germline CDR1 SGDLS, CDR2 YYNGEE. In DNA, the CDR3 is TGTGCCAGCAGCCCCCAGCGGGGGGGGGTTGAGCAGTTCTTC. It specifies CASSPQRGGVEQFF.

Note on this clone: It is likely a read error, because the conserved phenylalanine at the end of the CDR3 is missing. The genes are TRBV19 and TRBJ1-1; unclear D gene. Trimming pared 3 bases from V and 2 bases from J, leaving 7 bases between. Germline loops: CDR1 LNHDA, CDR2 SQIVND (reference sequence). The length of the CDR3 is 13 residues. The DNA of the CDR3 is TGTGCCAGTAGTATTGAACTAAACACTGAAGCTTTCCTT. It is translated as CASSIELNTEAFL.

This rearrangement joins TRBV27 to TRBJ2-7; D remains unclear. The CDR3 covers 13 residues. CDR1 and CDR2 from the germline V gene are MNHEY and SMNVEV (reference sequence). V was cut by 5 bases and J by 4 bases, with 12 bases left in between. This CDR3 reads CASSLQVLYEQYF. The CDR3 DNA reads as TGTGCCAGCAGTCTCCAGGTCCTATACGAGCAGTACTTC.

This clone was detected only a few times. This chain uses TRBV5-6 with TRBJ2-5, with 8 bases identical to TRBD2. This CDR3 is built from 15 residues. Trimming at V came to 0 bases and at J to 2 bases, leaving 3 bases not matched to a gene. Germline V gene lookup returns CDR1 SGHDT and CDR2 YYEEEE. The CDR3 coding sequence is TGTGCCAGCAGCTTGGGAAGACTAGCGCAAGAGACCCAGTACTTC. It encodes CASSLGRLAQETQYF.

The V call is TRBV7-9, the J call TRBJ1-1; the D is unclear. CDR1 and CDR2 (germline): SEHNR, FQNEAQ (reference sequence). Trimming shortened V by 6 bases and J by 1 base, and 9 bases separated the two germline ends. The CDR3 extends over 13 amino acids. In DNA form, the CDR3 reads TGTGCCAGCAGTCCCCGGGAGAACACTGAAGCTTTCTTT. Encoded protein: CASSPRENTEAFF.

This rearrangement joins TRBV5-1 to TRBJ2-7; perhaps TRBD1 as D (5 bases). The V end lost 6 bases, the J end lost 1 base, and 14 bases lay between the germline ends. CDR3 size: 14 residues. Germline loops: CDR1 SGHRS, CDR2 YFSETQ. The DNA of the CDR3 is TGCGCCAGCACCTCAGTGGGGCCATCCTACGAGCAGTACTTC. It is translated as CASTSVGPSYEQYF.

This clone was seen a few times. The chain links TRBV7-2 to TRBJ1-1; 10 nucleotides align to TRBD1. V was pared by 4 bases and J by 4 bases, with 3 bases of the junction left unmatched. The V gene's germline CDR1 is SGHTA and CDR2 FQGNSA. This CDR3 comprises 14 residues. CDR3 DNA: TGTGCCAGCAGCTCGGACAGGGGGGGCACTGAAGCTTTCTTT. Translating gives CASSSDRGGTEAFF. Complete variable domain (other parts from reference TRBV7-2 and TRBJ1-1): GAGVSQSPSNKVTEKGKDVELRCDPISGHTALYWYRQSLGQGLEFLIYFQGNSAPDKSGLPSDRFSAERTGGSVSTLTIQRTQQEDSAVYLCASSSDRGGTEAFFGQGTRLTVV.

V and J are TRBV5-1 and TRBJ2-7, with TRBD2 as a possible D gene (6 bases). Germline assignment: CDR1 SGHRS and CDR2 YFSETQ. V was trimmed by 4 bases and J by 9 bases, leaving 11 bases between them. The CDR3 runs 11 residues. Written as DNA, the CDR3 is TGCGCCAGCAGCGGAGGGGTTGGGCAGTACTTC. Translated: CASSGGVGQYF.

The gene calls are TRBV6-1 and TRBJ2-5; D not resolved. The germline gives CDR1 MNHNS, CDR2 SASEGT. Trimming stripped 6 bases from V and 5 bases from J, with 13 bases between. The length of the CDR3 is 13 residues. The CDR3: CASSTLLRETQYF. The DNA of the CDR3 is TGTGCCAGCAGCACACTACTTCGGGAGACCCAGTACTTC.

The chain employs TRBV5-4 and TRBJ1-5; D is unresolved. This CDR3 spans 14 amino acids. V lost 4 bases to trimming and J lost 2 bases, with 10 bases between them. In germline, CDR1 is SGHNT, CDR2 YYREEE (reference sequence). The CDR3 loop is CASSLDGGNQPQHF. The CDR3 nucleotides are TGTGCCAGCAGCCTGGACGGTGGCAATCAGCCCCAGCATTTT.

Of note for this clone: One end of the junction fails to match germline, which may point to a read error. The rearrangement links TRBV27 to TRBJ2-4; D possibly corresponds to TRBD1 (5 bases). This CDR3 has 14 residues. CDR1 MNHEY and CDR2 SMNVEV come from the germline V gene (reference sequence). CDR3 residues: CASNWGLSKNSQYF. As DNA, the CDR3 is TGTGCCAGCAATTGGGGCCTATCCAAAAACAGTCAGTACTTC.